Following are 5 T cell receptor beta chains from one sample sequenced in a study of cytomegalovirus exposure and HLA in healthy donors (dated by TCRdb to 2017 to 2019). Receptors were amplified or captured by the immunoSEQ multiplex PCR assay. The multiplex PCR relied on a mix of 60 forward primers for TCR Vbeta segments and 13 reverse primers for TCR Jbeta segments. The source is immuneACCESS, and TCRdb retained only in-frame sequences with V and J called. Part of the clones is not carried over; for the studies checked, unresolved V genes explain less than half of this, and the remainder is unexplained. The data table for this sample lists over 75,000 clones. The ten largest clones capture about 0.61% of the sample. The sequenced material came from PBMCs. The receptors derive from a man between 45 and 60 years old in good health and CMV-seronegative.

J is TRBJ1-4 and V is TRBV5-5; a weak D match, TRBD1 (5 bases). V lost 0 bases to trimming and J lost 0 bases, with 12 bases between them. The CDR3 sequence is 17 residues long. The germline CDR1 and CDR2 sequences are SGHKS and YYEKEE (reference sequence). The CDR3, as DNA: TGTGCCAGCAGCTTGGGATGGGGCGGTGCAACTAATGAAAAACTGTTTTTT. This encodes CASSLGWGGATNEKLFF.

The chain joins TRBV6-1 to TRBJ1-2, with D hard to call. The CDR3 is 15 amino acids. V was shortened by 6 bases and J by 4 bases, with 18 bases between the two germline ends. Germline CDR1 is MNHNS and CDR2 is SASEGT. The chain's CDR3 is CASSDTLGPFYGYTF. For the CDR3, the DNA is TGTGCCAGCAGCGATACCCTAGGCCCCTTCTATGGCTACACCTTC.

This sequence joins TRBV5-1 and TRBJ2-6; no clear D. Trimming took 0 bases from V and 2 from J, leaving 9 bases between them. Germline lookup yields CDR1 SGHRS and CDR2 YFSETQ. This CDR3 comprises 16 residues. DNA for the CDR3: TGCGCCAGCAGCTTGGCCGTAGTTGCTGGGGCCAACGTCCTGACTTTC. This codes for CASSLAVVAGANVLTF.

The chain links TRBV6-5 to TRBJ1-1, with TRBD1 matching 8 bases. The CDR3 spans 13 residues. V trimming: 6 bases; J trimming: 7 bases; junction bases outside the gene matches: 7. Germline CDR1 reads MNHEY; CDR2 reads SVGAGI. CDR3 sequence reads: CASRASGTGEAFF. The CDR3 DNA reads TGTGCCAGCAGGGCATCCGGGACAGGTGAAGCTTTCTTT.

V gene TRBV11-3 combines with J gene TRBJ2-5, with TRBD1 as a possible D gene (7 bases). This CDR3 contains 14 residues. V was trimmed by 4 bases and J by 3 bases, leaving 12 bases between them. CDR1 SGHNT and CDR2 YENEEA come from the germline V gene. The CDR3: CASSYRGGEETQYF. The CDR3 DNA sequence: TGTGCCAGCAGCTACAGGGGCGGGGAAGAGACCCAGTACTTC.